Listed below are T cell receptor beta chains from one sample, sequenced in a study of blood T cell repertoires in COVID-19. Generated by immunoSEQ multiplex PCR, the TCRdb table keeps only in-frame clones and is missing some. The table has about 84,000 clones, 75% to 85% seen once. Sequenced material: peripheral blood. These TCRs come from a woman aged 80 or over with acute or convalescent COVID-19. CDR3s leave out the opening cysteine and the closing phenylalanine or tryptophan.

v_call	j_call	cdr3_aa
TRBV2	TRBJ2-6	ASSLGANVLT
TRBV3-1/TRBV3-2	TRBJ2-7	ASSSLPVLRHEQY
TRBV28	TRBJ2-1	ASSPWTSGDYNEQF
TRBV29-1	TRBJ2-1	SVGRTAYNEQF
TRBV18	TRBJ2-1	ASSSGLSNNEQF
TRBV3-1/TRBV3-2	TRBJ1-2	ASSQDGDRASSYGYT
TRBV4-2	TRBJ1-1	ASSQARGVAEAF
TRBV3-1/TRBV3-2	TRBJ1-6	ASSPSYSSYNSPLH
TRBV28	TRBJ2-1	AAAGSYNEQF
TRBV7-8	TRBJ2-2	ASSFGSTAGVLGELF
TRBV5-1	TRBJ2-7	ASRRDTGAEQY
TRBV3-1/TRBV3-2	TRBJ2-3	ASRGEGADTQY
TRBV5-1	TRBJ1-2	ASSLEGAAFYGYT
TRBV18	TRBJ2-7	ASSPAGLATEQY
TRBV9	TRBJ2-1	ASSPGPDNEQF
TRBV24-1	TRBJ2-2	ATSDLGLSGAGELF
TRBV5-4	TRBJ2-7	ASSFPSGDPYEQY
TRBV18	TRBJ2-2	ASSPAGTTGELF
TRBV7-3	TRBJ1-6	ASSISSTASDSPLH
TRBV18	TRBJ2-2	ASSTTGTSGSNTGELF
TRBV27	TRBJ2-7	ASSRRDRFYEQY
TRBV7-2	TRBJ2-2	ASSQQVTGELF
TRBV6-5	TRBJ2-7	PRARLLEQY
TRBV10-3	TRBJ2-1	AISGPPGTGGGLAGRNEQF
TRBV24-1	TRBJ2-5	ATSDFDSRGETQY
TRBV12-3/TRBV12-4	TRBJ1-5	ASTRGFQPQH
TRBV6-1	TRBJ2-4	ASSDRRETLAKNIQY
TRBV7-7	TRBJ2-2	ASSPTSGSWTGELF